The TCR beta chain under discussion was sequenced for a study of OX40 agonist ivuxolimab in advanced cancers. Study overall: A diagnosis of hepatocellular carcinoma, melanoma, renal cell or head and neck cancer was present in dose-escalation patients. Age averaged 60 years (range about 20 to 80), and roughly 82% were male.

V lost 3 bases and J 5 bases, leaving 13 bases between the germline ends. The CDR3 runs 14 residues. CDR1 KGHSH and CDR2 LQKENI come from the germline V gene. Whole-study findings and limits: The study did not work out the antigen specificity of the expanded peripheral T cells. The study found among the lowest clonal expansion in partial responders at 0.1-3.0 mg/kg.

TCRdb's copy holds only in-frame clones and misses some; the assay was immunoSEQ multiplex PCR. The data contain 77,000 or so clones, 90% to 95% of them singletons. Points on this clone: Its antigen is as yet unknown.

The clonotype comes from an adult with an advanced solid tumor such as melanoma, head and neck, liver or kidney cancer. The chain carries TRBV18 and TRBJ2-5; tentative D call: TRBD2 (5 bases). Sample: CD4+ or CD8+ T cells sorted from blood, taken in a trial of the OX40 agonist ivuxolimab. In DNA form, the CDR3 reads TGTGCCAGCTCACCTCTACCCCGAGGGGAGACCCAGTACTTC. It encodes CASSPLPRGETQYF.